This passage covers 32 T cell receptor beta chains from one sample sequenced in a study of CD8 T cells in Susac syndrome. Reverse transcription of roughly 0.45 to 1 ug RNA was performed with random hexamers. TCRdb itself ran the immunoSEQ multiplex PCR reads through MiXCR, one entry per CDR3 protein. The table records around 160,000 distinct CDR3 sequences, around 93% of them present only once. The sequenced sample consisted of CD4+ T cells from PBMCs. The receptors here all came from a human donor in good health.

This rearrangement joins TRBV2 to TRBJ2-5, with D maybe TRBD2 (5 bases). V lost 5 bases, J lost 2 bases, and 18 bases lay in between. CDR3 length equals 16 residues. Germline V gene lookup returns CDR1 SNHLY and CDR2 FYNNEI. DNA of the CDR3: TGTGCCAGCAGTCCTCGGACGGGAATAGCACAAGAGACCCAGTACTTC. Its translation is CASSPRTGIAQETQYF.

CDR3 nucleotide sequence: TGCAGCGCGGAAACTAGCCCCGGACAGTTCTTC. Amino acids: CSAETSPGQFF. The rearrangement uses TRBV29-1 and TRBJ2-1; TRBD2 might be the D (6 bases). This CDR3 comprises 11 residues. The germline V and J ends were trimmed by 7 bases and 13 bases, with 17 bases remaining between them. Per the germline V gene, CDR1 is SQVTM and CDR2 is ANQGSEA.

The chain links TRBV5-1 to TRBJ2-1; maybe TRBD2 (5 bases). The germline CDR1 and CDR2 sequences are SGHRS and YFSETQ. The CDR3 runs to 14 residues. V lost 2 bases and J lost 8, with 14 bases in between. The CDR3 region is CASSFNLAGDEQFF. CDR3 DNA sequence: TGCGCCAGCAGCTTTAATCTAGCTGGCGATGAGCAGTTCTTC.

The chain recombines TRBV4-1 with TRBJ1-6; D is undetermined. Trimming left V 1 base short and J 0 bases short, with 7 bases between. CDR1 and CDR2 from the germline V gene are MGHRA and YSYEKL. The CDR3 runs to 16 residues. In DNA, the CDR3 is TGCGCCAGCAGCCAAGTTGAGAGCTCCTATAATTCACCCCTCCACTTT. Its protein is CASSQVESSYNSPLHF.

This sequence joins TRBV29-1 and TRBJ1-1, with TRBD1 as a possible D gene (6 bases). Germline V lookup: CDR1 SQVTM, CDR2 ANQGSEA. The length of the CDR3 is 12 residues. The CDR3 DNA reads TGCCGCCCGTGGACAGTGAACACTGAAGCTTTCTTT. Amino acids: CRPWTVNTEAFF. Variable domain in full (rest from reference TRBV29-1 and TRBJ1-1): SAVISQKPSRDICQRGTSLTIQCQVDSQVTMMFWYRQQPGQSLTLIATANQGSEATYESGFVIDKFPISRPNLTFSTLTVSNMSPEDSSIYLCRPWTVNTEAFFGQGTRLTVV.

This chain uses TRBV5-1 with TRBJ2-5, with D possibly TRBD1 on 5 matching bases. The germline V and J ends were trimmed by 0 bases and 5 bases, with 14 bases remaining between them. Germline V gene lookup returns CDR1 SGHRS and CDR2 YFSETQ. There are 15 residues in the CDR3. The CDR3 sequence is CASSLALGGAETQYF. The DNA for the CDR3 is TGCGCCAGCAGCTTGGCCCTGGGTGGGGCCGAGACCCAGTACTTC.

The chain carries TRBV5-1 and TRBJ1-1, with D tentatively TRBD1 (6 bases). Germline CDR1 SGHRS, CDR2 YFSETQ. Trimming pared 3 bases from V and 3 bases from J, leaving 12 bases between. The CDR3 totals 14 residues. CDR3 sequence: CASSSGVVDTEAFF. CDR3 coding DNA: TGCGCCAGCAGCTCAGGGGTGGTAGACACTGAAGCTTTCTTT.

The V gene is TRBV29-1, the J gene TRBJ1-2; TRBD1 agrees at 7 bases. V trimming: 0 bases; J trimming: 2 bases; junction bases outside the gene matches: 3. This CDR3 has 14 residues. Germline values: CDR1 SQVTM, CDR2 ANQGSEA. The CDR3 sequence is CSVEDGGQNYGYTF. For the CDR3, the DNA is TGCAGCGTTGAAGACGGGGGACAGAACTATGGCTACACCTTC.

CDR3 protein: CASAKGLGGYTF. In nucleotides, the CDR3 is TGTGCCAGCGCAAAGGGTTTGGGTGGCTACACCTTC. The chain carries TRBV3-1 and TRBJ1-2; D gene ambiguous. The CDR3 contains 12 residues. V was clipped by 8 bases and J by 7 bases, with 14 bases between them. The V gene's germline CDR1 is LGHDT and CDR2 YNNKEL (reference sequence).

CDR3 coding DNA: TGCAGCGCCTGGACTGGAAAACTGAACACCATATATTTT. Amino acids: CSAWTGKLNTIYF. The V gene is TRBV29-1, the J gene TRBJ1-3; no firm D call. Germline V gene lookup returns CDR1 SQVTM and CDR2 ANQGSEA. The CDR3 length is 13 residues. V lost 7 bases and J 7 bases, leaving 17 bases between the germline ends.

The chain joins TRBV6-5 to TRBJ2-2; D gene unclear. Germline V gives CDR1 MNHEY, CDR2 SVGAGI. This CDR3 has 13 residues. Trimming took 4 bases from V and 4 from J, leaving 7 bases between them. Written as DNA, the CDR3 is TGTGCCAGCAGTTTACCCTTCACCGGGGAGCTGTTTTTT. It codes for CASSLPFTGELFF.

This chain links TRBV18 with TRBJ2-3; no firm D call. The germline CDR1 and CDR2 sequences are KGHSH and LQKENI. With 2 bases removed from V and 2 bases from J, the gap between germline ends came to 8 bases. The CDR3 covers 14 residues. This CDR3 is CASSPATLTDTQYF. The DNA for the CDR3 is TGTGCCAGCTCACCAGCGACCCTCACAGATACGCAGTATTTT.

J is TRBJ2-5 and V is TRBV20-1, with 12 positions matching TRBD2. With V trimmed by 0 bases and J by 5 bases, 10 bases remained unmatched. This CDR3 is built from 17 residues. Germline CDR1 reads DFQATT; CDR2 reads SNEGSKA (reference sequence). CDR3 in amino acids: CSARDMRLAGGRETQYF. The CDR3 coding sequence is TGCAGTGCTAGAGATATGCGCCTAGCGGGGGGGCGGGAGACCCAGTACTTC.

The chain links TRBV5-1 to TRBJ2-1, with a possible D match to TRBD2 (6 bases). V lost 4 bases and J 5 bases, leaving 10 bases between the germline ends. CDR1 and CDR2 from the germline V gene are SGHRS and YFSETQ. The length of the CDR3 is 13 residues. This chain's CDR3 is CASSTRLDNEQFF. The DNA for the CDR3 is TGCGCCAGCAGCACCCGACTAGACAATGAGCAGTTCTTC.

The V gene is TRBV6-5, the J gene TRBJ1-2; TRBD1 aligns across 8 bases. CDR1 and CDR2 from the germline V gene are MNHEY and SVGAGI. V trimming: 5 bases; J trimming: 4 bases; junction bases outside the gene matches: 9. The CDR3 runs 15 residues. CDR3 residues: CASSQGARNFYGYTF. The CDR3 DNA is TGTGCCAGCAGTCAGGGGGCCCGGAACTTCTATGGCTACACCTTC.

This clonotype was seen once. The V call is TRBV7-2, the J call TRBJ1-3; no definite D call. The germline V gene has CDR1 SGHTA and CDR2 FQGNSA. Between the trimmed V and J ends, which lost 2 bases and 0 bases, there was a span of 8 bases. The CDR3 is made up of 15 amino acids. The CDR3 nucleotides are TGTGCCAGCAGCTTACAGCGGAGCTCTGGAAACACCATATATTTT. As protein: CASSLQRSSGNTIYF.

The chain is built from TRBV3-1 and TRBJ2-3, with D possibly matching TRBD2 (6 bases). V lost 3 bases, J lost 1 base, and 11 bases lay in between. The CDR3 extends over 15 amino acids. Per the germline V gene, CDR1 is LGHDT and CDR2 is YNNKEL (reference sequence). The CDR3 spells CASSQMWGGTDTQYF. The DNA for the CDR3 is TGTGCCAGCAGCCAGATGTGGGGGGGCACAGATACGCAGTATTTT.

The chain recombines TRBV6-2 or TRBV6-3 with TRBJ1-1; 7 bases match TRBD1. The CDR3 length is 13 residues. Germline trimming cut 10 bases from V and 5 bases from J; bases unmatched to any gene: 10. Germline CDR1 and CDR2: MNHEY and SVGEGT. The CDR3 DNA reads TGTGCCACCTCTCTCAGGGGGGGAACTGAAGCTTTCTTT. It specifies CATSLRGGTEAFF.

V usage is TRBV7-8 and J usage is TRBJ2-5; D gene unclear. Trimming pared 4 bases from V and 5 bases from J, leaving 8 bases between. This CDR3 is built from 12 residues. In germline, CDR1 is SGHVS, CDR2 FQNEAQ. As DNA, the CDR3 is TGTGCCAGCAGCTACGGTGTTGAGACCCAGTACTTC. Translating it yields CASSYGVETQYF.

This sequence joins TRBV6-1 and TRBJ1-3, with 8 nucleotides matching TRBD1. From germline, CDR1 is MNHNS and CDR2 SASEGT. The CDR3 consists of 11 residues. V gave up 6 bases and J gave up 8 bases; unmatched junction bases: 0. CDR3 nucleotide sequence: TGTGCCAGCAGACAGGGGGACACCATATATTTT. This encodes CASRQGDTIYF.

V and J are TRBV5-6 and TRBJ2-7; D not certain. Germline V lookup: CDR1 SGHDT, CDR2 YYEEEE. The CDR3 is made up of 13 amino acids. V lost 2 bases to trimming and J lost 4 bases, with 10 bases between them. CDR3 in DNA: TGTGCCAGCAGCTTAATCAGCCCATACGAGCAGTACTTC. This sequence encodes CASSLISPYEQYF.

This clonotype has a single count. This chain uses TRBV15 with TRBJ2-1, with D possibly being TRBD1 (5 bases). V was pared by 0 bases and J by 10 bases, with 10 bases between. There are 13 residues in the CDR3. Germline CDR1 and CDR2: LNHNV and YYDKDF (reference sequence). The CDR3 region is CATSRDQGGEQFF. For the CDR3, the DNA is TGTGCCACCAGCAGAGATCAGGGCGGAGAGCAGTTCTTC. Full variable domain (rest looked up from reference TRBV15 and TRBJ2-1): DAMVIQNPRYQVTQFGKPVTLSCSQTLNHNVMYWYQQKSSQAPKLLFHYYDKDFNNEADTPDNFQSRRPNTSFCFLDIRSPGLGDTAMYLCATSRDQGGEQFFGPGTRLTVL.

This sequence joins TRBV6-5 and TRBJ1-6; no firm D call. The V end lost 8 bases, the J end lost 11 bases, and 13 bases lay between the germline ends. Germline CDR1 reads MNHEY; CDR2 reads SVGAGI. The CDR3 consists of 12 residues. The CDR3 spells CASGQGLAPLHF. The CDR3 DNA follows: TGTGCCAGCGGCCAAGGGTTGGCACCCCTCCACTTT.

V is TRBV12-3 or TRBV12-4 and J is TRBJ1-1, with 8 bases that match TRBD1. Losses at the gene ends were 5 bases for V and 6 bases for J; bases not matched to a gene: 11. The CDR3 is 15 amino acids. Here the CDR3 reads CASSPQQGARAEAFF. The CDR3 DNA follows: TGTGCCAGCAGTCCCCAGCAGGGGGCGAGAGCTGAAGCTTTCTTT.

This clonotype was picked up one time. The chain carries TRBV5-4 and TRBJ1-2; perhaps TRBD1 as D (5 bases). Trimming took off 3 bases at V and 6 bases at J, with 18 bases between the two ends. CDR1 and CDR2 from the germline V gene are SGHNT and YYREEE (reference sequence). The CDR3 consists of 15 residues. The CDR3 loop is CASSSKIGAADGYTF. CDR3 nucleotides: TGTGCCAGCAGCTCAAAGATAGGGGCGGCAGATGGCTACACCTTC.

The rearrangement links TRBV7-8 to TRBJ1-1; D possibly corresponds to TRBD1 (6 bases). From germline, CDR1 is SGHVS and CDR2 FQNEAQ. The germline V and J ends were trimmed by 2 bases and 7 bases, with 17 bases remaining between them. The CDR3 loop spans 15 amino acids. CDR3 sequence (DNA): TGTGCCAGCAGCTTATCAATTGGGGGGCAAGGTGAAGCTTTCTTT. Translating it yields CASSLSIGGQGEAFF. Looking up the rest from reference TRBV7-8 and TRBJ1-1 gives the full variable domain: GAGVSQSPRYKVAKRGQDVALRCDPISGHVSLFWYQQALGQGPEFLTYFQNEAQLDKSGLPSDRFFAERPEGSVSTLKIQRTQQEDSAVYLCASSLSIGGQGEAFFGQGTRLTVV.

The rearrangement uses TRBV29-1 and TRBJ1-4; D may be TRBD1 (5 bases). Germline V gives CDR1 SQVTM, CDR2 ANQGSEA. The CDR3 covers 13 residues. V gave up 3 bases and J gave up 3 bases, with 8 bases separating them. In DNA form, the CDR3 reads TGCAGCGTTGAGGGGGAGGCTAATGAAAAACTGTTTTTT. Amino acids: CSVEGEANEKLFF.

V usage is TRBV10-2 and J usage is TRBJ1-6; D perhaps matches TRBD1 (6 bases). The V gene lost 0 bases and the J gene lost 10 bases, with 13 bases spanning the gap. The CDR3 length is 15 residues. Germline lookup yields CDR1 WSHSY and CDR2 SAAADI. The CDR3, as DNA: TGCGCCAGCAGTGAGTCGGGCGGGAGGGGGTCACCCCTCCACTTT. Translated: CASSESGGRGSPLHF.

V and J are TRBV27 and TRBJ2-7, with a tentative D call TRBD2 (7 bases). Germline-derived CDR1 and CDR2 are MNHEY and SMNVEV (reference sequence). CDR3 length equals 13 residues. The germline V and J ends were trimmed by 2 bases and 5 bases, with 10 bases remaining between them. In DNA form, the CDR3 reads TGTGCCAGCAGTTTAGCGGGGGCAGACGAGCAGTACTTC. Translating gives CASSLAGADEQYF.

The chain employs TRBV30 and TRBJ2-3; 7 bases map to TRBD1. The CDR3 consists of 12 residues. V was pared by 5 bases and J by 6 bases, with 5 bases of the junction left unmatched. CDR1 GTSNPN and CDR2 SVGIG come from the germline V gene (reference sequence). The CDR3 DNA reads TGTGCCTGGGGCGGACAGGCTGATACGCAGTATTTT. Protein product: CAWGGQADTQYF.

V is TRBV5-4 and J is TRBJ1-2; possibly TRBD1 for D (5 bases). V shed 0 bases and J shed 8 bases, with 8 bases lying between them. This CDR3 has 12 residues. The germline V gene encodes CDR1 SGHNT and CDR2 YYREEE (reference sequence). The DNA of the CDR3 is TGTGCCAGCAGCTTGGTCGGGGACGGCTACACCTTC. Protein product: CASSLVGDGYTF.

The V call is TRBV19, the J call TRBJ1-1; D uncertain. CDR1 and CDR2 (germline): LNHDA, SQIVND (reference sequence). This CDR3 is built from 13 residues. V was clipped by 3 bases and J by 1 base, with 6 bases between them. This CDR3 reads CASSIGGNTEAFF. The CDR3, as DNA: TGTGCCAGTAGTATCGGTGGGAACACTGAAGCTTTCTTT.